The 8 T cell receptor beta chains below were found in one sample sequenced in a study of T cells in localized non-small cell lung cancer. TCRdb's copy holds only in-frame clones and misses some; the assay was immunoSEQ multiplex PCR. The table records tens of thousands of clones, 80% to 90% of them present only once. The specimen comprised PBMCs, sampled before any cancer treatment. Receptor source: a man aged 35 to 69 with stage II lung adenocarcinoma.

The sample holds one count of this clone. This rearrangement joins TRBV7-9 to TRBJ1-2, with no clear D. Germline lookup yields CDR1 SEHNR and CDR2 FQNEAQ (reference sequence). This CDR3 contains 14 residues. Between the trimmed V and J ends, which lost 1 base and 0 bases, there was a span of 6 bases. Here the CDR3 reads CASSLGTSNYGYTF. CDR3 DNA sequence: TGTGCCAGCAGCTTAGGGACTTCTAACTATGGCTACACCTTC.

The rearrangement links TRBV6-5 to TRBJ1-2; 8 bases map to TRBD1. With 6 bases clipped from V and 3 bases from J, the junction kept 9 bases outside the gene matches. CDR1 is MNHEY and CDR2 is SVGAGI in the germline V gene. The CDR3 runs to 15 residues. CDR3 DNA sequence: TGTGCCAGCAGCCCATTGACAGGGGCGGACTATGGCTACACCTTC. It translates to CASSPLTGADYGYTF.

The CDR3: CASSVEVGTDTQYF. As DNA, the CDR3 is TGTGCCAGCAGCGTAGAAGTTGGCACAGATACGCAGTATTTT. The genes are TRBV9 and TRBJ2-3, with no clear D. CDR1 is SGDLS and CDR2 is YYNGEE in the germline V gene. Trimming left V 0 bases short and J 1 base short, with 6 bases between. CDR3 length equals 14 residues.

This chain connects TRBV28 to TRBJ2-7, with 7 bases lining up with TRBD1. The CDR3 runs 16 residues. Germline V gene lookup returns CDR1 MDHEN and CDR2 SYDVKM. Trimming removed 5 bases from V and 2 bases from J; junction bases left unmatched: 12. CDR3 coding DNA: TGTGCCAGCAGTCCACTTGGGGGACAGAATCCCTACGAGCAGTACTTC. As protein: CASSPLGGQNPYEQYF.

Concerning this clone: At one boundary the junction diverges from the germline segment, which might be a read error. V gene TRBV29-1 combines with J gene TRBJ1-1, with D possibly being TRBD1 (5 bases). Germline V gives CDR1 SQVTM, CDR2 ANQGSEA. CDR3 length: 13 amino acids. This CDR3 reads CSVIPGTQTEAFF. The DNA for the CDR3 is TGCAGCGTTATTCCCGGGACCCAAACTGAGGCTTTCTTT.

The count of this clone is one. CDR3 DNA sequence: TGTGCCATCAGGCGGGAGGGCCGTTACGAGCAGTACTTC. This codes for CAIRREGRYEQYF. The chain couples TRBV10-3 to TRBJ2-7; 9 bases are a match to TRBD2. Germline CDR1 reads ENHRY; CDR2 reads SYGVKD. V shed 6 bases, J shed 4 bases, and the junction held 4 bases outside the gene matches. The CDR3 has 13 residues.

V is TRBV5-8 and J is TRBJ1-4; 7 bases fit TRBD1. With V trimmed by 4 bases and J by 6 bases, 9 bases remained unmatched. The germline V gene has CDR1 SGHTS and CDR2 YDEGEE. The CDR3 runs to 15 residues. The CDR3 DNA reads TGTGCCAGCAGCGTTCACAGGGGCGCGGATGAAAAACTGTTTTTT. Translated, it gives CASSVHRGADEKLFF.

The V gene is TRBV18, the J gene TRBJ1-5; D gene ambiguous. The V gene's germline CDR1 is KGHSH and CDR2 LQKENI. The CDR3 covers 15 residues. The V end was cut by 3 bases, the J end by 0 bases, with 9 bases between. In nucleotides, the CDR3 is TGTGCCAGCTCACCCCAGGAGATTAGCAATCAGCCCCAGCATTTT. Its translation is CASSPQEISNQPQHF.